This T cell receptor beta chain was sequenced in a study of cytomegalovirus exposure and HLA in healthy donors. Study conclusions and caveats: Common viral pathogens seemed, in a later analysis, to connect with several of the most significant clusters. The study assumed roughly uniform donor sequencing depth for presence/absence analyses. Association with HLA alleles at 0.05 false discovery rate was found for approximately 18,000 TCR beta sequences in a later analysis. From TCR beta sequences, most subjects' HLA-A and HLA-B alleles were reportedly predicted accurately.

This clone was seen a single time. The antigen is undetermined. The ends lost 4 bases at V and 5 bases at J; junction bases unmatched: 8. The CDR3 extends over 15 amino acids. Germline loops: CDR1 MDHEN, CDR2 SYDVKM. With 60 Vbeta and 13 Jbeta primers, the PCR was carried out. Generated by immunoSEQ multiplex PCR, the TCRdb table keeps only in-frame clones and is missing some. Of about 100,000 clones detected, 70% to 80% appear once; the ten largest clones hold about 2.8%. This rearrangement joins TRBV28 to TRBJ1-2; TRBD1 aligns across 9 bases. Sequencing was carried out using PBMCs. This sequence originates from a man aged 45 to 65 in good health and CMV-seropositive. CDR3 bases: TGTGCCAGCAGTTCCCGGGACAGGGTCAGGTATGGCTACACCTTC. Encoded protein: CASSSRDRVRYGYTF.